This TCR beta chain was observed in a study of shared clonotypes between healthy human individuals. Study-level background: Aged between 18 and 49, the donors were a couple of women and three men. CD4 naive and memory got three plates each, CD8 naive two, CD8 memory one.

Naive CD8 cells, CD45RO-negative and positively selected for CCR7, excluded terminally differentiated effector memory CD45RA+ cells. Assay runs were performed at deep level. In replicate PCRs of sorted subsets, 150 to 200 ng DNA, about 30,000 T cell genomes, was used. The data were produced by immunoSEQ multiplex PCR, yet TCRdb's version contains in-frame clones alone and is incomplete. This table has millions of clones, about 95% appearing once. Trimming took off 0 bases at V and 3 bases at J, with 11 bases between the two ends. This CDR3 has 15 residues. The germline CDR1 and CDR2 sequences are WNHNN and SYGVQD (reference sequence).

The sequenced sample was naive CD8+ T cells sorted from blood. The TCR originated in a man aged 18 to 29 in good health. The rearrangement joins TRBV10-1 to TRBJ1-1; D is perhaps TRBD1 (6 bases). The CDR3 protein is CASSESWEGDTEAFF. The CDR3 DNA follows: TGCGCCAGCAGTGAGTCGTGGGAGGGGGACACTGAAGCTTTCTTT.